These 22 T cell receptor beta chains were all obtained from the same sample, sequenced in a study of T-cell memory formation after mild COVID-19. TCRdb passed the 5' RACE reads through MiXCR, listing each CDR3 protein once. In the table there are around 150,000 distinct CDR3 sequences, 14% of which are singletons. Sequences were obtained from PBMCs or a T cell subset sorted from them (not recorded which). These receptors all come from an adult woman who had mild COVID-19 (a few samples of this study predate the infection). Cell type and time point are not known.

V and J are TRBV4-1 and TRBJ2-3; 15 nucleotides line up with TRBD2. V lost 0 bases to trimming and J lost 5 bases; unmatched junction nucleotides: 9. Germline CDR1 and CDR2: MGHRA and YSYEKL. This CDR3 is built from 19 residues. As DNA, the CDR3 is TGCGCCAGCAGCCAAGATCTAGGACTAGCGGGAGGGCCTAGAGATACGCAGTATTTT. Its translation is CASSQDLGLAGGPRDTQYF.

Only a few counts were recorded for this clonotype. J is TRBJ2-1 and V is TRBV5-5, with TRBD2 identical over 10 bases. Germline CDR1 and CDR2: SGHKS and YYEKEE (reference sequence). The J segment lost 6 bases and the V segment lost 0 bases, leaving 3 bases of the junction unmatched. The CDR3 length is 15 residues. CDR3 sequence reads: CASSLALAGGNEQFF. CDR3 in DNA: TGTGCCAGCAGCTTGGCGTTAGCGGGAGGCAATGAGCAGTTCTTC.

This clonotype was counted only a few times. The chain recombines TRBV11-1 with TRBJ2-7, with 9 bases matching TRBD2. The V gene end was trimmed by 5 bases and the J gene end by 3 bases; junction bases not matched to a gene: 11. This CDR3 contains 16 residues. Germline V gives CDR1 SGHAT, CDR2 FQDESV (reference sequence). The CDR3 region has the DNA TGTGCCAGCAGCCACATAGCGGGAGCCCCGCGCTACGAGCAGTACTTC. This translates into CASSHIAGAPRYEQYF.

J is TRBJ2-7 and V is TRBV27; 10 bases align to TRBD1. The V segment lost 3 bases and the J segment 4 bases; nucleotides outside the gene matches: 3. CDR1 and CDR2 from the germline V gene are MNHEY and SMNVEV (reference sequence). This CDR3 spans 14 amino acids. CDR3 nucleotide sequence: TGTGCCAGCAGTTTCGCGGGACAGGGGTACGAGCAGTACGTC. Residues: CASSFAGQGYEQYV.

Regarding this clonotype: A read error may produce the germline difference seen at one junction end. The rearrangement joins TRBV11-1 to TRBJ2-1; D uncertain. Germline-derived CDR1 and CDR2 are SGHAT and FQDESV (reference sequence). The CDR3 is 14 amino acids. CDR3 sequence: CTSSFGVSYNEQFF. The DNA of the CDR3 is TGTACCAGCAGCTTTGGGGTTTCCTACAATGAGCAGTTCTTC.

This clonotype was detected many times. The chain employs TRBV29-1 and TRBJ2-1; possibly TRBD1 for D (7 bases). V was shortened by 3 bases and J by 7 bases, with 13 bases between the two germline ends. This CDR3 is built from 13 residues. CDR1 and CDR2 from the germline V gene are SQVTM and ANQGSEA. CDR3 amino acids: CSVEVRGRNEQFF. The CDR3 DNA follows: TGCAGCGTTGAGGTCAGGGGGAGGAATGAGCAGTTCTTC.

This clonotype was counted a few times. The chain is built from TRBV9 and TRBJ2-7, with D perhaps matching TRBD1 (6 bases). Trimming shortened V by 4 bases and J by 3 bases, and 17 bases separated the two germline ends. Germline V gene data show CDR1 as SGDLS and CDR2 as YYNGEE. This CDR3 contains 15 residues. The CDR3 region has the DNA TGTGCCAGCAGCCCGAACTCCGGGACACACTACGAGCAGTACTTC. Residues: CASSPNSGTHYEQYF.

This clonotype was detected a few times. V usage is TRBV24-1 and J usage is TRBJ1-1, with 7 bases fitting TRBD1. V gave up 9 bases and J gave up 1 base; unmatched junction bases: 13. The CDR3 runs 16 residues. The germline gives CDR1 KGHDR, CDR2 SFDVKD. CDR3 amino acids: CATRPGDSTTNTEAFF. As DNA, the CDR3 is TGTGCCACCCGCCCGGGGGACAGCACGACGAACACTGAAGCTTTCTTT.

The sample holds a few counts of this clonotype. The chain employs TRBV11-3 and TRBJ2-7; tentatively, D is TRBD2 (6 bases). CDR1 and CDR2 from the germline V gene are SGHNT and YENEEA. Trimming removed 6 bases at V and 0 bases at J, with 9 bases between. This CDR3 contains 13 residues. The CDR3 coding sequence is TGTGCCAGCAGTCCCGGGAGCTCCTACGAGCAGTACTTC. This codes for CASSPGSSYEQYF.

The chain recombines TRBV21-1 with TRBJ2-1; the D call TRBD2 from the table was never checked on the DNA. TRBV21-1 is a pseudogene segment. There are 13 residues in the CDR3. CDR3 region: CASSTHRDSDAFF. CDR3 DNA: TGTGCCAGCAGCACCCACCGGGACTCTGATGCGTTCTTC.

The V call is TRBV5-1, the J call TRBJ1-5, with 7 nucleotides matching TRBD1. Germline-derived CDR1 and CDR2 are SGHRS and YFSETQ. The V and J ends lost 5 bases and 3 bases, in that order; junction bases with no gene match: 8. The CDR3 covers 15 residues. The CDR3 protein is CASRIGQADNQPQHF. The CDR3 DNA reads TGCGCCAGCAGGATCGGACAGGCCGACAATCAGCCCCAGCATTTT.

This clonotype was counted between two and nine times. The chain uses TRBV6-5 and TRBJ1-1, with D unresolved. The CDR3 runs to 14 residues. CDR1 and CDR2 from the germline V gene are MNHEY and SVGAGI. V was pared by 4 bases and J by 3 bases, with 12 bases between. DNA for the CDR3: TGTGCCAGCAGTTTCCGGGGTGCCGACACTGAAGCTTTCTTT. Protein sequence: CASSFRGADTEAFF.

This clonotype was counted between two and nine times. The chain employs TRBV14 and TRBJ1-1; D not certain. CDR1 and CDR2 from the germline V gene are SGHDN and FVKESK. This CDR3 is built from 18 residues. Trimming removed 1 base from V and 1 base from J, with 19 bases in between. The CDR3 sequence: CASSQVSDSGHANTEAFF. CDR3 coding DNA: TGTGCCAGCAGCCAAGTATCGGACTCCGGGCACGCGAACACTGAAGCTTTCTTT.

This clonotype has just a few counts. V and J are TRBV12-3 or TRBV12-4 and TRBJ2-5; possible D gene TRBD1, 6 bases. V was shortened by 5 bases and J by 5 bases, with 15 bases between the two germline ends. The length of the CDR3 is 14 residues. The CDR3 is CASSPTTGLETQYF. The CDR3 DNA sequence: TGTGCCAGCAGTCCGACGACAGGACTGGAGACCCAGTACTTC.

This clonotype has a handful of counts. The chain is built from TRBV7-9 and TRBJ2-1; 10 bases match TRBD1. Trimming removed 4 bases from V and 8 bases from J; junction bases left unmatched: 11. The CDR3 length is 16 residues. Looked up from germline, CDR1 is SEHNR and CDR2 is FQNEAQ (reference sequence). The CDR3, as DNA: TGTGCCAGCAGCTCCTACCGGGACAGGGGTAGAGATGAGCAGTTCTTC. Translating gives CASSSYRDRGRDEQFF.

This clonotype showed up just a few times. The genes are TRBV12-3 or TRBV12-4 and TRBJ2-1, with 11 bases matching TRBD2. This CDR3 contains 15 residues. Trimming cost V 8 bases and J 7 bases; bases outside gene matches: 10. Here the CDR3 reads CASLRSSGRWNEQFF. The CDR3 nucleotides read TGTGCCAGCCTACGATCTAGCGGGAGGTGGAATGAGCAGTTCTTC.

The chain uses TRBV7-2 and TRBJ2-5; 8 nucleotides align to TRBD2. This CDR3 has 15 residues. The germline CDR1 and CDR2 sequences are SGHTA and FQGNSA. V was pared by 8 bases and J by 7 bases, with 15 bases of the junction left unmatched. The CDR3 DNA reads TGTGCCAGCGCGGGGGGCCTAGCGGCTGGGGGGACCCAGTACTTC. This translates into CASAGGLAAGGTQYF.

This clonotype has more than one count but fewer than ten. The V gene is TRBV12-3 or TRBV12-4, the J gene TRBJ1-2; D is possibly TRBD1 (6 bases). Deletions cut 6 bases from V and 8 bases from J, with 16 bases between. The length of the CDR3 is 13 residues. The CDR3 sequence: CASRPQGWEGYTF. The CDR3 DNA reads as TGTGCCAGCAGACCACAGGGATGGGAGGGCTACACCTTC.

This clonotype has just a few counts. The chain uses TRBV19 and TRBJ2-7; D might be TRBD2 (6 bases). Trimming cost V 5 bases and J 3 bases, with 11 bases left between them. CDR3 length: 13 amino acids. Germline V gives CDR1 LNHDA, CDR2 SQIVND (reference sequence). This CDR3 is CASSDGSLYEQYF. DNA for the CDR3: TGTGCCAGTAGTGACGGGAGTCTCTACGAGCAGTACTTC.

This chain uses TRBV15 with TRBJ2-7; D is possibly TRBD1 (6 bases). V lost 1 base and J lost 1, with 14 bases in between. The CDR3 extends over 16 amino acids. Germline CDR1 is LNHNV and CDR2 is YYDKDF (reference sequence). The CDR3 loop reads CATSRVSRGPSYEQYF. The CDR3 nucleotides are TGTGCCACCAGCAGAGTAAGCAGGGGACCATCCTACGAGCAGTACTTC.

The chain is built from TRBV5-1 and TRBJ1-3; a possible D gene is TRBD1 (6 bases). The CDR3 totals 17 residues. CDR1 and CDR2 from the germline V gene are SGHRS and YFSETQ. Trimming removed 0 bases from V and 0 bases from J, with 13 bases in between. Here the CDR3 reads CASSLAPGHLSGNTIYF. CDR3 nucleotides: TGCGCCAGCAGCTTGGCTCCGGGACATCTCTCTGGAAACACCATATATTTT.

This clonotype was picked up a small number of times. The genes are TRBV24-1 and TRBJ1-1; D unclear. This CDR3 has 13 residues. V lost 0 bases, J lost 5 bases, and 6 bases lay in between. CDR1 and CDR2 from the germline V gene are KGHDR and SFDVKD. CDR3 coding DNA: TGTGCCACCAGTGATTTGCCCGGGACTGAAGCTTTCTTT. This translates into CATSDLPGTEAFF.